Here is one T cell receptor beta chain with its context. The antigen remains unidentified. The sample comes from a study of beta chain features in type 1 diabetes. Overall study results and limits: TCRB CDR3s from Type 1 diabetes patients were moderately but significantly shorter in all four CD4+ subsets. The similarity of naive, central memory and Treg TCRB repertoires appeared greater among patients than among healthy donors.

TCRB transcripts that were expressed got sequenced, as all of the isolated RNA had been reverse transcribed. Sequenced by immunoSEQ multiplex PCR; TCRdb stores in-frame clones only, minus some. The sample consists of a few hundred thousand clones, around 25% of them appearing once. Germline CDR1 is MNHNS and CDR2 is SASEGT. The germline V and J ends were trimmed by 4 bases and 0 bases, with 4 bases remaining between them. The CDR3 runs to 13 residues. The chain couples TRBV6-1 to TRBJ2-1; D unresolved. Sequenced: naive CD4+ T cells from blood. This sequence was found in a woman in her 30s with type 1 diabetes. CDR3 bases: TGTGCCAGCAGTGTTTACTCCTACAATGAGCAGTTCTTC. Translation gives CASSVYSYNEQFF.